This TCR beta chain was documented in a study of blood T cells in healthy people across ages. Study outcomes and limitations: Samples with more naive T cells showed higher observed beta diversity.

Combining a sample-barcoded 5' primer with a J-beta primer mix, a second PCR ran for about 7 to 11 cycles. Tags on each cDNA molecule came from a template-switch adaptor with 12 random nucleotides. All samples yielded 3 million or more CDR3-containing paired-end reads. TCRdb fed the 5' RACE reads into MiXCR, producing one record per CDR3 protein. The sample has approximately 1.5 million distinct CDR3 sequences; approximately 39% are singletons. Trimming at V came to 6 bases and at J to 4 bases, leaving 7 bases not matched to a gene. Germline CDR1 reads MNHEY; CDR2 reads SVGAGI. This CDR3 region has 15 residues. This clonotype was counted between two and nine times. The antigen is undetermined. Donors were healthy Caucasian individuals from Russia aged roughly 6 to 100.

This sequence was found in a woman younger than 35 in good health. What was sequenced was blood. The chain carries TRBV6-5 and TRBJ2-3; 10 bases fit TRBD1. The CDR3 sequence: CASSPDRGIADTQYF. The DNA for the CDR3 is TGTGCCAGCAGCCCGGACAGGGGGATAGCAGATACGCAGTATTTT.